The sample holds a few counts of the clone carrying this TCR beta chain. Antigen: not known. This sample is drawn from a study of beta chain features in type 1 diabetes. Study summary: Healthy donors, compared against patients, showed similar age, gender and cell yields. Study outcomes and limitations: The study found moderately but significantly shorter TCRB CDR3s in all four CD4+ subsets of Type 1 diabetes patients.

The authors took one heparinised blood draw, averaging about 120 mL, from each donor. It was via CD45RO/CCR7/CD25/CD127/CD95/CD27 that CD4+ naive, central memory, regulatory and stem cell-like memory cells were sorted. The investigators reverse transcribed all of the isolated RNA, so they sequenced expressed TCRB transcripts. The repertoire was sequenced with immunoSEQ multiplex PCR; TCRdb's copy has only in-frame clones and lacks some. The table lists approximately 380,000 clones, over 13% of them singletons. The CDR3 spans 16 residues. J was trimmed by 1 base and V by 2 bases; bases with no gene match: 7. The germline gives CDR1 LNHNV, CDR2 YYDKDF (reference sequence).

The V call is TRBV15, the J call TRBJ1-2; 7 nucleotides line up with TRBD1. Sequencing was carried out using naive CD4+ T cells from blood. This clonotype originated in a young woman in good health. CDR3 nucleotides: TGTGCCACCAGCAGACTGCCGGGACAGAGTAACTATGGCTACACCTTC. This sequence encodes CATSRLPGQSNYGYTF.